This T cell receptor beta chain emerged from a study of blood T cell repertoires in COVID-19. Profiled with immunoSEQ multiplex PCR; TCRdb holds only in-frame clones, not every one. The data contain roughly 220,000 clones, about 84% of them seen just once; the ten biggest clones take up about 4%. The CDR3 extends over 14 amino acids. V lost 7 bases and J 6 bases, leaving 15 bases between the germline ends. In germline, CDR1 is SGHTA, CDR2 FQGNSA. Sequencing was performed on PBMCs or T cells enriched from blood (not recorded which). The sequence was obtained from a young man with acute COVID-19. The chain combines TRBV7-2 with TRBJ1-4; tentatively, D is TRBD1 (6 bases). Written as DNA, the CDR3 is TGTGCCAGCAAGGGATCCCAGGGGTATGAAAAACTGTTTTTT. Translation: CASKGSQGYEKLFF. Combining the CDR3 with reference TRBV7-2 and TRBJ1-4 gives the whole variable domain GAGVSQSPSNKVTEKGKDVELRCDPISGHTALYWYRQSLGQGLEFLIYFQGNSAPDKSGLPSDRFSAERTGGSVSTLTIQRTQQEDSAVYLCASKGSQGYEKLFFGSGTQLSVL.